These 17 T cell receptor beta chains share one sample of origin, sequenced in a study of graft-versus-host responses after intestinal transplantation (dated by TCRdb to the early 2020s). The receptor library was made with the immunoSEQ multiplex PCR assay. This is the immuneACCESS table as TCRdb keeps it, with only in-frame sequences that have V and J called. A part of the clones is gone; compared with another copy, unresolved V genes explain less than half, and the rest is unexplained. In this sample the table shows about 10,000 clones, 36% of which occur a single time. The leading ten clones occupy about 13% of the sample. In light of the paper, this sample's time point label describes: cells obtained before transplantation from donor or recipient. Mixed lymphocyte reactions plated approximately 200,000 CFSE-labeled pre-transplant responders with approximately 200,000 irradiated violet-dye-labeled stimulators and were cultured for more than five days.

The sample here was alloreactive CD8+ T cells from a mixed lymphocyte reaction culture, taken before intestinal transplant. What this sample's cell subset or site label stands for: CFSE-low proliferating T cells sorted from roughly 6-day pre-transplant mixed lymphocyte reaction (GvH or HvG direction). These receptors originate from a human patient who received an intestinal transplant.

This clone was seen only a few times. The chain employs TRBV27 and TRBJ2-1; TRBD1 might be the D (6 bases). The CDR3 contains 14 residues. Germline CDR1 reads MNHEY; CDR2 reads SMNVEV (reference sequence). Trimming pared 3 bases from V and 7 bases from J, leaving 13 bases between. CDR3 in amino acids: CASSLQGRGNEQFF. The DNA for the CDR3 is TGTGCCAGCAGTTTGCAGGGGAGAGGGAATGAGCAGTTCTTC.

The table lists this clone with a few counts. The CDR3 bases are TGTGCCACCAGCAGAGAAGGGACAGGGAATGAAAAACTGTTTTTT. Its translation is CATSREGTGNEKLFF. The chain recombines TRBV15 with TRBJ1-4; 9 positions agree with TRBD1. The CDR3 runs 15 residues. The germline V gene has CDR1 LNHNV and CDR2 YYDKDF (reference sequence). J was trimmed by 5 bases and V by 0 bases; bases with no gene match: 1.

This clone was detected only a few times. Other DNA sequences of this sample code for an identical CDR3. This CDR3 reads CASSLSQGGTGELFF. Written as DNA, the CDR3 is TGTGCCAGCAGTTTGTCACAGGGTGGGACCGGGGAGCTGTTTTTT. The chain joins TRBV28 to TRBJ2-2, with D tentatively TRBD1 (6 bases). The V gene lost 3 bases and the J gene lost 5 bases, with 13 bases spanning the gap. The CDR3 extends over 15 amino acids. The V gene's germline CDR1 is MDHEN and CDR2 SYDVKM.

The chain has TRBV28 and TRBJ1-6; D unclear. The CDR3 contains 12 residues. Germline V CDR1 and CDR2: MDHEN, SYDVKM. With 6 bases removed from V and 9 bases from J, the gap between germline ends came to 9 bases. This chain's CDR3 is CASSLPGSPLHF. CDR3 in DNA: TGTGCCAGCAGCTTACCCGGTTCACCCCTCCACTTT.

The CDR3 bases are TGTGCCAGCACGGCCATGGGCGGGGGGGCGGACAATGAGCAGTTCTTC. Protein: CASTAMGGGADNEQFF. The chain has TRBV9 and TRBJ2-1; 9 nucleotides line up with TRBD2. This CDR3 has 16 residues. With 6 bases clipped from V and 5 bases from J, the junction kept 12 bases outside the gene matches. CDR1 is SGDLS, CDR2 YYNGEE, per germline.

This clone was detected only a few times. The chain couples TRBV18 to TRBJ2-7, with D possibly matching TRBD2 (6 bases). Trimming left V 6 bases short and J 3 bases short, with 12 bases between. This CDR3 region has 13 residues. CDR1 and CDR2 from the germline V gene are KGHSH and LQKENI. The CDR3 protein is CASSGTENYEQYF. The CDR3 DNA is TGTGCCAGCTCCGGGACTGAGAACTACGAGCAGTACTTC. Looking up the rest from reference TRBV18 and TRBJ2-7 gives the full variable domain: NAGVMQNPRHLVRRRGQEARLRCSPMKGHSHVYWYRQLPEEGLKFMVYLQKENIIDESGMPKERFSAEFPKEGPSILRIQQVVRGDSAAYFCASSGTENYEQYFGPGTRLTVT.

This chain uses TRBV15 with TRBJ2-1; D is possibly TRBD2 (5 bases). Germline assignment: CDR1 LNHNV and CDR2 YYDKDF (reference sequence). CDR3 size: 15 residues. The germline V and J ends were trimmed by 8 bases and 5 bases, with 19 bases remaining between them. Here the CDR3 reads CATGAFRELNNEQFF. For the CDR3, the DNA is TGTGCCACCGGCGCCTTTAGGGAGCTTAACAATGAGCAGTTCTTC.

This clone was detected only once. V is TRBV11-1 and J is TRBJ2-7; 7 bases align to TRBD1. Per germline, CDR1 SGHAT and CDR2 FQDESV (reference sequence). Trimming removed 4 bases from V and 5 bases from J; junction bases left unmatched: 11. The CDR3 sequence is 15 residues long. CDR3 in DNA: TGTGCCAGCAGCTCCTGGCCGACAGGGACCCACGAGCAGTACTTC. This gives the protein CASSSWPTGTHEQYF.

This clone was observed a handful of times. This chain links TRBV27 with TRBJ2-3; D is uncertain. The CDR3 covers 15 residues. V was cut by 2 bases and J by 1 base, with 10 bases left in between. The germline V gene encodes CDR1 MNHEY and CDR2 SMNVEV (reference sequence). CDR3 sequence (DNA): TGTGCCAGCAGTTTAGGCCCCCGGGGCACAGATACGCAGTATTTT. Protein: CASSLGPRGTDTQYF.

This clone has more than one count but fewer than ten. The V gene is TRBV13, the J gene TRBJ2-2; the D gene is possibly TRBD1 (5 bases). The V gene's germline CDR1 is PRHDT and CDR2 FYEKMQ (reference sequence). Trimming cost V 0 bases and J 2 bases, with 22 bases left between them. The CDR3 consists of 20 residues. The CDR3 region has the DNA TGTGCCAGCAGCTTAGGGGCATCAGGGTATGCCCCGCTAAACACCGGGGAGCTGTTTTTT. It codes for CASSLGASGYAPLNTGELFF.

The V and J genes are TRBV7-6 and TRBJ1-3; no clear D. Trimming removed 1 base at V and 0 bases at J, with 7 bases between. The CDR3 consists of 15 residues. Germline V CDR1 and CDR2: SGHVS, FNYEAQ. CDR3 amino acids: CASSLDPSSGNTIYF. The CDR3 DNA follows: TGTGCCAGCAGCTTAGACCCCAGCTCTGGAAACACCATATATTTT.

This clone was detected only once. The chain couples TRBV2 to TRBJ2-3; D gene uncertain. CDR1 SNHLY and CDR2 FYNNEI come from the germline V gene. The CDR3 is made up of 11 amino acids. V lost 4 bases and J lost 4, with 3 bases in between. The CDR3 DNA follows: TGTGCCAGCAGTGCTCCAGATACGCAGTATTTT. Encoded protein: CASSAPDTQYF.

In its sample, this clone was seen a few times. V gene TRBV7-2 combines with J gene TRBJ2-5, with 12 bases lining up with TRBD2. CDR3 size: 16 residues. CDR1 is SGHTA, CDR2 FQGNSA, per germline. V trimming: 5 bases; J trimming: 2 bases; junction bases outside the gene matches: 6. The chain's CDR3 is CASSTPLAGGQETQYF. The CDR3 DNA reads as TGTGCCAGCAGCACCCCACTAGCGGGGGGTCAAGAGACCCAGTACTTC.

The sample holds one count of this clone. The V gene is TRBV28, the J gene TRBJ2-1; D call uncertain. The CDR3 covers 17 residues. The germline V gene encodes CDR1 MDHEN and CDR2 SYDVKM. V was pared by 3 bases and J by 3 bases, with 18 bases between. The CDR3 protein is CASSFLGPLENYNEQFF. DNA for the CDR3: TGTGCCAGCAGTTTCCTTGGGCCTCTGGAAAACTACAATGAGCAGTTCTTC.

This clone rates as medium-sized (0.01 to 0.1%). The genes are TRBV7-2 and TRBJ1-1; TRBD1 might be the D (6 bases). Per the germline V gene, CDR1 is SGHTA and CDR2 is FQGNSA. This CDR3 comprises 17 residues. Trimming took 6 bases from V and 0 from J, leaving 20 bases between them. The DNA for the CDR3 is TGTGCCAGCAGTACTACTAGACAGGCTGAAATGAACACTGAAGCTTTCTTT. As protein: CASSTTRQAEMNTEAFF.

The chain carries TRBV19 and TRBJ1-1, with unresolved D. Trimming pared 6 bases from V and 4 bases from J, leaving 12 bases between. The germline CDR1 and CDR2 sequences are LNHDA and SQIVND (reference sequence). This CDR3 is built from 13 residues. The CDR3 bases are TGTGCCAGTAGACCCGGCGGGGTCACTGAAGCTTTCTTT. Translation gives CASRPGGVTEAFF. Full variable domain (missing parts from reference TRBV19 and TRBJ1-1): DGGITQSPKYLFRKEGQNVTLSCEQNLNHDAMYWYRQDPGQGLRLIYYSQIVNDFQKGDIAEGYSVSREKKESFPLTVTSAQKNPTAFYLCASRPGGVTEAFFGQGTRLTVV.

This rearrangement joins TRBV7-9 to TRBJ1-1; no definite D call. Germline assignment: CDR1 SEHNR and CDR2 FQNEAQ (reference sequence). With 8 bases removed from V and 4 bases from J, the gap between germline ends came to 14 bases. CDR3 length equals 13 residues. The CDR3 is CASSLGGSTEAFF. In DNA form, the CDR3 reads TGTGCCAGCTCACTAGGCGGGTCCACTGAAGCTTTCTTT.